Included here is one T cell receptor (beta chain) sequence, with context. Its cognate antigen is unknown. The junction differs from germline at one of its ends, possibly a read error. This sample is part of a study of metastatic and nonmetastatic thyroid tumors. Across the study: For malignant and benign thyroid patients, tumor or nodule tissue and blood were the sources whose repertoires were compared. General study results and limits: Across blood and tumor, TCR beta diversity in malignant thyroid tumors was reportedly significantly higher than in benign nodules.

In the authors' methods: A classifier of distant metastasis in papillary thyroid cancer was built from CDR3 differences (across clinicopathological groups). TCRdb re-called the PCR reads through MiXCR. These V and J calls originate from TCRdb's pipeline instead of the authors' own analysis. Of 50,000 to 70,000 clones listed, just over 4% are singletons. No treatment had been given to any patient before thyroid surgery. The V gene's germline CDR1 is GTSNPN and CDR2 SVGIG (reference sequence). CDR3 length: 16 amino acids. Input material: blood. The chain joins TRBV30 to TRBJ1-4; 9 positions agree with TRBD1. This TCR was recovered from a female donor with papillary thyroid cancer or a benign thyroid nodule (not recorded which). Some clones in this sample may be carry-over from other donors' samples. The CDR3 here is CAWRLTGGATNEKLFF. CDR3 nucleotide sequence: TGTGCCTGGAGACTTACAGGGGGCGCGACTAATGAGAAACTGTTTTTT.